The 32 T cell receptor beta chains given below trace back to one sample, sequenced in a study of T cells after yellow fever vaccination (dated by TCRdb to about 2019). What the treatment or condition label conveys for this sample: live attenuated yellow fever vaccine strain. Receptors were amplified or captured by 5' RACE. Sequenced on an Illumina NovaSeq 6000. TCRdb cleaned the public reads at Q25 with fastp, built clones with MiXCR and kept in-frame beta chains. Entries are consolidated by CDR3 protein sequence, retaining the most common genes and DNA. The sample table holds under 350,000 distinct CDR3 sequences, of which about 4% were seen once. Jointly, the top ten make up around 24% of the sample. The material was PBMCs, obtained 5 days after the yellow fever booster vaccination. Every receptor here comes from a man in his late teens or twenties who received the YFV17D yellow fever vaccine.

This clonotype was observed a few times. J is TRBJ2-4 and V is TRBV19; D might be TRBD2 (5 bases). Germline V lookup: CDR1 LNHDA, CDR2 SQIVND (reference sequence). There are 14 residues in the CDR3. V was shortened by 5 bases and J by 1 base, with 9 bases between the two germline ends. Written as DNA, the CDR3 is TGTGCCAGTAGTGCGACGGGGGCCAAAAACATTCAGTACTTC. Its protein is CASSATGAKNIQYF. Combining the CDR3 with reference TRBV19 and TRBJ2-4 gives the whole variable domain DGGITQSPKYLFRKEGQNVTLSCEQNLNHDAMYWYRQDPGQGLRLIYYSQIVNDFQKGDIAEGYSVSREKKESFPLTVTSAQKNPTAFYLCASSATGAKNIQYFGAGTRLSVL.

The table lists this clonotype with many counts. The rearrangement uses TRBV6-5 and TRBJ2-2; D is uncertain. The length of the CDR3 is 14 residues. CDR1 is MNHEY, CDR2 SVGAGI, per germline. Trimming took off 2 bases at V and 1 base at J, with 5 bases between the two ends. The CDR3 region has the DNA TGTGCCAGCAGTTACGGCGAGAACACCGGGGAGCTGTTTTTT. It translates to CASSYGENTGELFF.

At least ten counts were recorded for this clonotype. The V gene is TRBV6-6, the J gene TRBJ2-5; TRBD1 aligns across 8 bases. V lost 5 bases, J lost 5 bases, and 16 bases stayed unmatched. Germline assignment: CDR1 MNHNY and CDR2 SVGAGI (reference sequence). This CDR3 has 17 amino acids. Written as DNA, the CDR3 is TGTGCCAGCAGTGCCAGGACAGGGACGGGTTTCGGGGAGACCCAGTACTTC. This sequence encodes CASSARTGTGFGETQYF.

This clonotype has a count of ten or more. The chain employs TRBV4-2 and TRBJ2-5, with D possibly TRBD2 on 6 matching bases. The germline V gene has CDR1 LGHNA and CDR2 YNFKEQ. V gave up 3 bases and J gave up 4 bases, with 12 bases separating them. The CDR3 is 14 amino acids. CDR3 bases: TGTGCCAGCAGCCACGGGACTGGAGGAGAGACCCAGTACTTC. It is translated as CASSHGTGGETQYF.

The V gene is TRBV30, the J gene TRBJ2-2, with D perhaps TRBD1 or TRBD2 (5 bases each). The V end lost 3 bases, the J end lost 1 base, and 9 bases lay between the germline ends. Germline V gene lookup returns CDR1 GTSNPN and CDR2 SVGIG (reference sequence). The CDR3 is made up of 14 amino acids. The CDR3 region is CAWRVGVNTGELFF. Written as DNA, the CDR3 is TGTGCCTGGAGAGTGGGGGTGAACACCGGGGAGCTGTTTTTT.

This clonotype was seen more than once but under ten times. The V and J genes are TRBV28 and TRBJ1-5, with TRBD1 as a possible D gene (5 bases). The CDR3 spans 15 residues. Germline V gene lookup returns CDR1 MDHEN and CDR2 SYDVKM. V lost 6 bases and J 3 bases, leaving 15 bases between the germline ends. The CDR3 nucleotides read TGTGCCAGCAGCATAGCCTGGGGGTACAATCAGCCCCAGCATTTT. This encodes CASSIAWGYNQPQHF.

In this sample, this clonotype turned up a few times. The chain has TRBV7-6 and TRBJ2-3; 8 bases are a match to TRBD1. The germline V gene encodes CDR1 SGHVS and CDR2 FNYEAQ. V lost 2 bases, J lost 4 bases, and 5 bases stayed unmatched. The CDR3 sequence is 15 residues long. The CDR3 protein is CASSLRQGTSDTQYF. CDR3 nucleotides: TGTGCCAGCAGCTTAAGACAGGGGACATCAGATACGCAGTATTTT.

This clonotype was recorded a few times. This chain joins TRBV18 and TRBJ2-1; 7 nucleotides agree with TRBD2. This CDR3 has 16 residues. Trimming cost V 3 bases and J 7 bases; bases outside gene matches: 12. Germline V CDR1 and CDR2: KGHSH, LQKENI. The CDR3 here is CASSPGTGLPVNEQFF. The CDR3 region has the DNA TGTGCCAGCTCACCCGGGACGGGACTACCGGTTAATGAGCAGTTCTTC.

The J gene is TRBJ1-2, the V gene TRBV7-2, with a weak D call TRBD1 (5 bases). The CDR3 covers 12 residues. Germline V gives CDR1 SGHTA, CDR2 FQGNSA. Trimming stripped 6 bases from V and 8 bases from J, with 13 bases between. CDR3 residues: CASRGQGQGYTF. The CDR3 DNA sequence: TGTGCCAGCAGGGGGCAGGGCCAGGGCTACACCTTC.

V gene TRBV5-1 combines with J gene TRBJ2-5, with unresolved D. CDR3 length: 14 amino acids. V gave up 2 bases and J gave up 0 bases, with 8 bases separating them. CDR1 and CDR2 from the germline V gene are SGHRS and YFSETQ. CDR3 in amino acids: CASSFAGYQETQYF. Here the CDR3 DNA reads TGCGCCAGCAGCTTCGCAGGCTACCAAGAGACCCAGTACTTC.

The chain employs TRBV5-1 and TRBJ1-1; possibly TRBD1 for D (5 bases). Per germline, CDR1 SGHRS and CDR2 YFSETQ. Trimming removed 4 bases at V and 4 bases at J, with 14 bases between. The CDR3 extends over 14 amino acids. The DNA of the CDR3 is TGCGCCAGCAGCCCTGGGGGAGTCCGCACTGAAGCTTTCTTT. Protein product: CASSPGGVRTEAFF.

This clonotype was seen more than once but under ten times. This chain connects TRBV18 to TRBJ1-4; 8 positions match TRBD1. Germline assignment: CDR1 KGHSH and CDR2 LQKENI. The CDR3 is made up of 16 amino acids. Trimming removed 0 bases from V and 7 bases from J; junction bases left unmatched: 7. CDR3 in DNA: TGTGCCAGCTCACCACCGGAGGAACAGGGGGGTGAAAAACTGTTTTTT. Residues: CASSPPEEQGGEKLFF.

The sample holds a few counts of this clonotype. The rearrangement uses TRBV30 and TRBJ1-2; a possible D gene is TRBD1 (5 bases). This CDR3 contains 14 residues. The germline gives CDR1 GTSNPN, CDR2 SVGIG (reference sequence). V lost 0 bases and J 0 bases, leaving 8 bases between the germline ends. CDR3 in amino acids: CAWSVGATNYGYTF. The CDR3, as DNA: TGTGCCTGGAGTGTAGGGGCCACTAACTATGGCTACACCTTC.

At least ten counts were recorded for this clonotype. The J gene is TRBJ1-6, the V gene TRBV14; D ambiguous. V shed 2 bases and J shed 7 bases, with 18 bases lying between them. The V gene's germline CDR1 is SGHDN and CDR2 FVKESK. CDR3 length: 17 amino acids. The CDR3 sequence: CASSQSGKRHINSPLHF. The CDR3 DNA sequence: TGTGCCAGCAGCCAATCCGGAAAGAGACACATAAATTCACCCCTCCACTTT.

This clonotype has only a few counts. V is TRBV6-5 and J is TRBJ2-3; 14 nucleotides agree with TRBD2. Germline V gene data show CDR1 as MNHEY and CDR2 as SVGAGI. The CDR3 has 15 residues. V was pared by 7 bases and J by 1 base, with 1 base of the junction left unmatched. CDR3 coding DNA: TGTGCCAGCATGGGACTAGCGGGGGGCACAGATACGCAGTATTTT. Amino acid sequence: CASMGLAGGTDTQYF.

The rearrangement uses TRBV15 and TRBJ1-6; unclear D gene. Deletions cut 5 bases from V and 0 bases from J, with 11 bases between. Germline loops: CDR1 LNHNV, CDR2 YYDKDF (reference sequence). The CDR3 runs 16 residues. The chain's CDR3 is CATSPQGSSYNSPLHF. The CDR3 DNA is TGTGCCACCAGCCCCCAAGGGTCCTCCTATAATTCACCCCTCCACTTT. Drawing the rest from reference TRBV15 and TRBJ1-6, the complete variable domain is DAMVIQNPRYQVTQFGKPVTLSCSQTLNHNVMYWYQQKSSQAPKLLFHYYDKDFNNEADTPDNFQSRRPNTSFCFLDIRSPGLGDTAMYLCATSPQGSSYNSPLHFGNGTRLTVT.

The chain joins TRBV20-1 to TRBJ2-7; a weak D match, TRBD2 (6 bases). Germline CDR1 is DFQATT and CDR2 is SNEGSKA (reference sequence). This CDR3 contains 14 residues. V was pared by 3 bases and J by 0 bases, with 12 bases between. Here the CDR3 DNA reads TGCAGTGCTAGTGTTGGCGGGGTCTCCTACGAGCAGTACTTC. The encoded protein is CSASVGGVSYEQYF.

Ten or more counts support this clonotype. The CDR3 sequence: CASSPRQSSGANVLTF. In nucleotides, the CDR3 is TGCGCCAGCAGCCCAAGACAGAGCTCTGGGGCCAACGTCCTGACTTTC. The V call is TRBV5-1, the J call TRBJ2-6; D is possibly TRBD1 (5 bases). Germline assignment: CDR1 SGHRS and CDR2 YFSETQ. The ends were cut back, 4 bases at V and 0 bases at J, with 11 bases in the middle. This CDR3 has 16 residues.

There are a few counts of this clonotype. The rearrangement uses TRBV7-2 and TRBJ1-6; TRBD1 agrees at 7 bases. The germline V gene has CDR1 SGHTA and CDR2 FQGNSA. CDR3 size: 15 residues. With 4 bases clipped from V and 10 bases from J, the junction kept 10 bases outside the gene matches. The CDR3 DNA reads as TGTGCCAGCAGCTCCCGGGAGGGGGCTCAGTCACCCCTCCACTTT. This codes for CASSSREGAQSPLHF.

This clonotype was found a few times. V usage is TRBV20-1 and J usage is TRBJ2-7, with 11 positions matching TRBD2. Germline loops: CDR1 DFQATT, CDR2 SNEGSKA (reference sequence). This CDR3 spans 15 amino acids. The V and J ends lost 6 bases and 0 bases, in that order; junction bases with no gene match: 7. The CDR3 loop reads CSASLTSGASYEQYF. CDR3 coding DNA: TGCAGTGCGAGCCTGACTAGCGGGGCCTCCTACGAGCAGTACTTC.

The gene calls are TRBV5-6 and TRBJ2-3; TRBD1 is a possible D gene (6 bases). The length of the CDR3 is 15 residues. Germline V lookup: CDR1 SGHDT, CDR2 YYEEEE. The V end was cut by 3 bases, the J end by 4 bases, with 15 bases between. The chain's CDR3 is CASSWDIGVADTQYF. In DNA form, the CDR3 reads TGTGCCAGCAGCTGGGACATCGGGGTTGCAGATACGCAGTATTTT.

This clonotype was found many times. This chain links TRBV7-9 with TRBJ1-5, with D unclear. Trimming shortened V by 1 base and J by 7 bases, and 8 bases separated the two germline ends. The CDR3 has 13 residues. Germline lookup yields CDR1 SEHNR and CDR2 FQNEAQ (reference sequence). The CDR3 spells CASSLEESQPQHF. The CDR3 DNA reads TGTGCCAGCAGCTTAGAGGAGAGCCAGCCCCAGCATTTT.

The rearrangement uses TRBV30 and TRBJ2-6, with D possibly matching TRBD1 (5 bases). With 7 bases removed from V and 2 bases from J, the gap between germline ends came to 18 bases. The CDR3 is 16 residues long. Germline CDR1 GTSNPN, CDR2 SVGIG (reference sequence). DNA for the CDR3: TGTGCCTCAAGAACAGGTCGGACCCCTGGGGCCAACGTCCTGACTTTC. This sequence encodes CASRTGRTPGANVLTF.

The chain is built from TRBV20-1 and TRBJ2-1, with D perhaps TRBD2 (6 bases). The germline V gene has CDR1 DFQATT and CDR2 SNEGSKA (reference sequence). This CDR3 has 12 amino acids. V was trimmed by 8 bases and J by 0 bases, leaving 8 bases between them. CDR3 nucleotides: TGCAGTTCGGGGGACTCCTACAATGAGCAGTTCTTC. It encodes CSSGDSYNEQFF.

This clonotype appeared a few times. The chain combines TRBV6-2 or TRBV6-3 with TRBJ1-2; no clear D. The CDR3 consists of 12 residues. Germline V gene sequence: CDR1 MNHEY, CDR2 SVGEGT. Trimming removed 8 bases at V and 8 bases at J, with 15 bases between. The CDR3, as DNA: TGTGCCAGCCGCGCACCCGAACGGGGCTACACCTTC. Amino acids: CASRAPERGYTF.

This clonotype has more than one count but fewer than ten. The genes are TRBV7-2 and TRBJ2-5; the D is unclear. V lost 6 bases and J 4 bases, leaving 9 bases between the germline ends. CDR1 is SGHTA and CDR2 is FQGNSA in the germline V gene. This CDR3 is built from 12 residues. CDR3 residues: CASRLRLETQYF. The DNA of the CDR3 is TGTGCCAGCAGGTTGAGGTTAGAGACCCAGTACTTC.

This chain joins TRBV28 and TRBJ2-3, with D perhaps TRBD2 (7 bases). Germline CDR1 reads MDHEN; CDR2 reads SYDVKM. V was trimmed by 8 bases and J by 5 bases, leaving 17 bases between them. CDR3 length: 14 residues. CDR3 amino acids: CASPPQGRGDTQYF. DNA for the CDR3: TGTGCCAGCCCCCCCCAGGGGAGGGGAGATACGCAGTATTTT. Using reference TRBV28 and TRBJ2-3 for the parts outside the CDR3, the full variable domain is DVKVTQSSRYLVKRTGEKVFLECVQDMDHENMFWYRQDPGLGLRLIYFSYDVKMKEKGDIPEGYSVSREKKERFSLILESASTNQTSMYLCASPPQGRGDTQYFGPGTRLTVL.

In DNA form, the CDR3 reads TGTGCCAGCAGCCCGAGACCGGGACTAGCGGCTCTCTCCTACAATGAGCAGTTCTTC. Its translation is CASSPRPGLAALSYNEQFF. The chain is built from TRBV7-9 and TRBJ2-1; 11 bases line up with TRBD2. The CDR3 is made up of 19 amino acids. V was clipped by 5 bases and J by 0 bases; unmatched bases: 12. Per germline, CDR1 SEHNR and CDR2 FQNEAQ (reference sequence). The full variable domain, in which reference TRBV7-9 and TRBJ2-1 provide the parts outside the CDR3, is DTGVSQNPRHKITKRGQNVTFRCDPISEHNRLYWYRQTLGQGPEFLTYFQNEAQLEKSRLLSDRFSAERPKGSFSTLEIQRTEQGDSAMYLCASSPRPGLAALSYNEQFFGPGTRLTVL.

The chain uses TRBV30 and TRBJ1-1; no clear D. CDR1 is GTSNPN, CDR2 SVGIG, per germline (reference sequence). The CDR3 is 14 amino acids. V lost 4 bases to trimming and J lost 0 bases, with 12 bases between them. The CDR3 region is CAWIQSAMNTEAFF. The CDR3 nucleotides read TGTGCCTGGATCCAGTCTGCTATGAACACTGAAGCTTTCTTT.

The rearrangement links TRBV20-1 to TRBJ2-1, with 9 bases lining up with TRBD2. J lost 8 bases, V lost 1 base, and 9 bases had no gene match. This CDR3 comprises 15 residues. Germline V gene sequence: CDR1 DFQATT, CDR2 SNEGSKA (reference sequence). The CDR3 sequence: CSARAAETSGYEQFF. For the CDR3, the DNA is TGCAGTGCTAGAGCCGCGGAGACTAGCGGCTATGAGCAGTTCTTC.

This clonotype was detected many times. This CDR3 is CASSTRSAGEAFF. The CDR3, as DNA: TGTGCCAGCAGCACCAGATCGGCGGGTGAAGCTTTCTTT. The chain is built from TRBV7-2 and TRBJ1-1; the D is unclear. Deletions cut 5 bases from V and 7 bases from J, with 14 bases between. Germline CDR1 is SGHTA and CDR2 is FQGNSA. This CDR3 region has 13 residues. Supplemented by reference TRBV7-2 and TRBJ1-1, the full variable domain reads GAGVSQSPSNKVTEKGKDVELRCDPISGHTALYWYRQSLGQGLEFLIYFQGNSAPDKSGLPSDRFSAERTGGSVSTLTIQRTQQEDSAVYLCASSTRSAGEAFFGQGTRLTVV.

This clonotype has at least ten counts. The chain carries TRBV7-8 and TRBJ2-4; TRBD1 is a possible D gene (5 bases). Germline V gene lookup returns CDR1 SGHVS and CDR2 FQNEAQ. The CDR3 is 14 amino acids. V was shortened by 1 base and J by 1 base, with 5 bases between the two germline ends. Here the CDR3 DNA reads TGTGCCAGCAGCTTAGACAGGGCCAAAAACATTCAGTACTTC. Translation gives CASSLDRAKNIQYF.